A single sample gave rise to the 16 T cell receptor beta chains below, sequenced in a study of CD8+CD57+ T cells in acquired aplastic anemia. Individuals selected for sequencing had exhibited CD8+CD57+ cell expansion on flow cytometry. TCR beta VDJ and CDR3 were profiled, and genomic DNA was the template. TCRdb processed the reads anew with MiXCR; each CDR3 protein has one entry. The sample gives hundreds of thousands of distinct CDR3 sequences, 40% to 60% of which show up once; 15% to 20% is in the top ten. What was sequenced was sorted CD4+, CD8+, or CD8+CD57+ T cells (not recorded which) from PBMCs. These receptors were taken from a human donor with aplastic anemia.

This clonotype has at least ten counts. The chain joins TRBV7-6 to TRBJ2-2; possibly TRBD1 for D (6 bases). Trimming cost V 4 bases and J 5 bases, with 14 bases left between them. Germline CDR1 and CDR2: SGHVS and FNYEAQ. The CDR3 consists of 15 residues. The CDR3 DNA is TGTGCCAGCAGCTCGGGGACAAGAAGGACCGGGGAGCTGTTTTTT. This translates into CASSSGTRRTGELFF.

The J gene is TRBJ2-7, the V gene TRBV20-1, with D uncertain. V was clipped by 3 bases and J by 0 bases, with 12 bases between them. The CDR3 is 14 amino acids. CDR1 DFQATT and CDR2 SNEGSKA come from the germline V gene (reference sequence). Here the CDR3 reads CSASRTESSYEQYF. CDR3 DNA sequence: TGCAGTGCTAGCCGGACCGAGAGCTCCTACGAGCAGTACTTC.

The V call is TRBV19, the J call TRBJ1-2; TRBD1 aligns across 8 bases. Germline V CDR1 and CDR2: LNHDA, SQIVND (reference sequence). V was pared by 7 bases and J by 4 bases, with 5 bases of the junction left unmatched. The CDR3 extends over 13 amino acids. DNA for the CDR3: TGTGCCAGTAAAGACAGGGGTTTCTATGGCTACACCTTC. This codes for CASKDRGFYGYTF.

This clonotype occurred many times. This CDR3 reads CASSLGGAISPLHF. The CDR3 DNA follows: TGTGCCAGCAGCTTAGGGGGAGCTATTTCACCCCTCCACTTT. The rearrangement links TRBV7-9 to TRBJ1-6; D gene uncertain. V gave up 1 base and J gave up 9 bases, with 10 bases separating them. The CDR3 length is 14 residues. Germline CDR1 reads SEHNR; CDR2 reads FQNEAQ (reference sequence). The full variable domain, in which reference TRBV7-9 and TRBJ1-6 provide the parts outside the CDR3, is DTGVSQNPRHKITKRGQNVTFRCDPISEHNRLYWYRQTLGQGPEFLTYFQNEAQLEKSRLLSDRFSAERPKGSFSTLEIQRTEQGDSAMYLCASSLGGAISPLHFGNGTRLTVT.

The chain uses TRBV25-1 and TRBJ2-5; no clear D gene. This CDR3 has 12 residues. The V end lost 5 bases, the J end lost 2 bases, and 6 bases lay between the germline ends. CDR1 is MGHDK and CDR2 is SYGVNS in the germline V gene. As DNA, the CDR3 is TGTGCCAGCAGTTATGGGCAAGAGACCCAGTACTTC. As protein: CASSYGQETQYF.

This clonotype has a single count. The CDR3 is CASSYRTGVGSEQYF. The CDR3, as DNA: TGTGCCAGCAGTTACCGGACAGGGGTTGGGTCCGAGCAGTACTTC. The genes are TRBV6-2 or TRBV6-3 and TRBJ2-7, with TRBD1 identical over 9 bases. This CDR3 contains 15 residues. Trimming removed 2 bases from V and 6 bases from J; junction bases left unmatched: 8. Germline V gene lookup returns CDR1 MNHEY and CDR2 SVGEGT.

This clonotype was counted a few times. In DNA, the CDR3 is TGTGCCAGCAGCACAGGACTAGTTGGCTACGAGCAGTACTTC. It codes for CASSTGLVGYEQYF. V is TRBV7-2 and J is TRBJ2-7; 7 bases are a match to TRBD2. Germline trimming cut 5 bases from V and 3 bases from J; bases unmatched to any gene: 7. This CDR3 is built from 14 residues. CDR1 is SGHTA, CDR2 FQGNSA, per germline.

A word on this clonotype: With a much larger clone just one base away, this may be a read error. The V gene is TRBV7-2, the J gene TRBJ2-6; D might be TRBD1 or TRBD2, each matching 6 bases. This CDR3 region has 16 residues. Germline V gene data show CDR1 as SGHTA and CDR2 as FQGNSA. CDR3 DNA: TGTGCCAGCAGTCGAGGGGGGCCCTCTGGGGCCAACGTCCTGGCTTTC. It yields the protein CASSRGGPSGANVLAF. The whole variable domain, filled in from reference TRBV7-2 and TRBJ2-6, reads GAGVSQSPSNKVTEKGKDVELRCDPISGHTALYWYRQSLGQGLEFLIYFQGNSAPDKSGLPSDRFSAERTGGSVSTLTIQRTQQEDSAVYLCASSRGGPSGANVLAFGAGSRLTVL.

This chain connects TRBV5-1 to TRBJ1-1; no definite D call. Germline V CDR1 and CDR2: SGHRS, YFSETQ. The CDR3 extends over 13 amino acids. V lost 3 bases and J 1 base, leaving 7 bases between the germline ends. CDR3 sequence reads: CASSWAPNTEAFF. The DNA of the CDR3 is TGCGCCAGCAGCTGGGCCCCGAACACTGAAGCTTTCTTT.

The CDR3 DNA reads as TGCAGCGTTGAGAGGTTAAGCTCCTACGAGCAGTACTTC. It codes for CSVERLSSYEQYF. The rearrangement links TRBV29-1 to TRBJ2-7; D uncertain. Germline V gives CDR1 SQVTM, CDR2 ANQGSEA. This CDR3 has 13 residues. Trimming shortened V by 3 bases and J by 0 bases, and 9 bases separated the two germline ends.

This clonotype appeared many times. The genes are TRBV9 and TRBJ1-3, with D hard to call. Germline CDR1 reads SGDLS; CDR2 reads YYNGEE. V was clipped by 0 bases and J by 4 bases, with 11 bases between them. The CDR3 spans 15 residues. The CDR3 reads CASSVGWGSGNTIYF. For the CDR3, the DNA is TGTGCCAGCAGCGTAGGATGGGGAAGCGGAAACACCATATATTTT.

The chain uses TRBV10-3 and TRBJ1-5; no definite D call. Trimming removed 3 bases from V and 3 bases from J, with 6 bases in between. This CDR3 spans 13 amino acids. Germline values: CDR1 ENHRY, CDR2 SYGVKD. CDR3 protein: CAISEGYNQPQHF. CDR3 bases: TGTGCCATCAGTGAAGGTTACAATCAGCCCCAGCATTTT.

The sample holds a few counts of this clonotype. The chain joins TRBV7-6 to TRBJ2-7; D is possibly TRBD2 (6 bases). The CDR3 is made up of 13 amino acids. The germline V gene has CDR1 SGHVS and CDR2 FNYEAQ. V was shortened by 7 bases and J by 0 bases, with 10 bases between the two germline ends. CDR3 sequence: CASTAGPSYEQYF. CDR3 DNA: TGTGCCAGCACGGCGGGGCCCTCCTACGAGCAGTACTTC. Using reference TRBV7-6 and TRBJ2-7 for the parts outside the CDR3, the full variable domain is GAGVSQSPRYKVTKRGQDVALRCDPISGHVSLYWYRQALGQGPEFLTYFNYEAQQDKSGLPNDRFSAERPEGSISTLTIQRTEQRDSAMYRCASTAGPSYEQYFGPGTRLTVT.

V usage is TRBV5-1 and J usage is TRBJ2-5; perhaps TRBD2 as D (6 bases). The CDR3 length is 12 residues. V was clipped by 7 bases and J by 3 bases, with 10 bases between them. Germline CDR1 is SGHRS and CDR2 is YFSETQ. Here the CDR3 DNA reads TGCGCCAGCCGGGGACTGAAAGAGACCCAGTACTTC. Its translation: CASRGLKETQYF. The full variable domain, with the rest looked up from reference TRBV5-1 and TRBJ2-5, is KAGVTQTPRYLIKTRGQQVTLSCSPISGHRSVSWYQQTPGQGLQFLFEYFSETQRNKGNFPGRFSGRQFSNSRSEMNVSTLELGDSALYLCASRGLKETQYFGPGTRLLVL.

The V call is TRBV29-1, the J call TRBJ2-3, with 7 bases matching TRBD2. Trimming took 7 bases from V and 4 from J; bases not matched to a gene: 17. This CDR3 comprises 16 residues. Per germline, CDR1 SQVTM and CDR2 ANQGSEA. Written as DNA, the CDR3 is TGCAGCGCCACCGACCCGAATCGGGGGGAGGCAGATACGCAGTATTTT. It encodes CSATDPNRGEADTQYF.

This clonotype has a count of ten or more. The chain couples TRBV5-8 to TRBJ2-1; tentative D call: TRBD1 (6 bases). Germline V gene sequence: CDR1 SGHTS, CDR2 YDEGEE. V lost 5 bases and J lost 10, with 25 bases in between. This CDR3 has 16 amino acids. The CDR3 DNA is TGTGCCAGCAGGTTCAGGGGCGGGCCGAACCTCCGCGAGCAGTTCTTC. Its translation is CASRFRGGPNLREQFF. The entire variable domain, with the rest obtained from reference TRBV5-8 and TRBJ2-1, is as follows: EAGVTQSPTHLIKTRGQQATLRCSPISGHTSVYWYQQALGLGLQFLLWYDEGEERNRGNFPPRFSGRQFPNYSSELNVNALELEDSALYLCASRFRGGPNLREQFFGPGTRLTVL.